This TCR beta chain was retrieved from a study of T cells in localized non-small cell lung cancer. Notes on the study in general: The highest T cell clonality was in uninvolved adjacent lung, above tumor. Adjacent lung had a median roughly 60 of the 100 largest tumor clones. The study sequenced only one region of the tumor. As a result, intratumor heterogeneity could not be excluded and remains possible.

For this clone: What it binds is not known.

The CDR3 totals 13 residues. With 1 base clipped from V and 4 bases from J, the junction kept 1 base outside the gene matches. Germline V gene sequence: CDR1 SQVTM, CDR2 ANQGSEA. Atypia-free adjacent lung came from at least 2 cm beyond the tumor margin. Generated by immunoSEQ multiplex PCR, the TCRdb table keeps only in-frame clones and is missing some. The repertoire consists of about 950 clones, with roughly 25% occurring once and the leading ten covering about 24%. The sample consisted of normal lung tissue next to the tumor, taken before any cancer treatment. The clonotype was recovered from a female donor over 55 with stage I lung adenocarcinoma. The chain recombines TRBV29-1 with TRBJ2-5; 9 bases are shared with TRBD1. The CDR3 reads CSVEVDRGETQYF. The CDR3 DNA follows: TGCAGCGTTGAAGTGGACAGGGGAGAGACCCAGTACTTC.